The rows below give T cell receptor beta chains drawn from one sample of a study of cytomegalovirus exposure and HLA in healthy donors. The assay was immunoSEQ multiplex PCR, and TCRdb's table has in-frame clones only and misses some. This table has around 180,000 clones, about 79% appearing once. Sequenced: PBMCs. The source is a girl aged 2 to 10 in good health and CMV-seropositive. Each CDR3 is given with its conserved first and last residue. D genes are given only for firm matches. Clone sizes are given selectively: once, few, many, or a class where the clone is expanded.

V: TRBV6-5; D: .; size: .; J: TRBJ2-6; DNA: TGTGCCAGCAGCCCCACTATCTCTGGGGCCAACGTCCTGACTTTC; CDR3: CASSPTISGANVLTF
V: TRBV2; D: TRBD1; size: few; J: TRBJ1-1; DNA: TGTGCCAGCAGAGGGGGACAGAGCCTGAACACTGAAGCTTTCTTT; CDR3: CASRGGQSLNTEAFF
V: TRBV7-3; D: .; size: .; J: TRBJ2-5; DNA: TGTGCCAGCAGCTTCGCCAGGGAAGAGACCCAGTACTTC; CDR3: CASSFAREETQYF
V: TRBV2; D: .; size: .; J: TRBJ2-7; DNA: TGTGCCAGCAGCCAGGGGTGGAGCCTGGGTTACTTC; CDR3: CASSQGWSLGYF
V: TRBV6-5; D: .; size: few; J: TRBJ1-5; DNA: TGTGCCAGCAGTTACTCTGGGGCAGCAAATCAGCCCCAGCATTTT; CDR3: CASSYSGAANQPQHF
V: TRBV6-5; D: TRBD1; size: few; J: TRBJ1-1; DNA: TGTGCCAGCAGCGATGGGACAGGGACGGGGAGTGAAGCTTTCTTT; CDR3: CASSDGTGTGSEAFF
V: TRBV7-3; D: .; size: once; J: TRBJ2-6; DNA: TGTGCCAGCAGCCCCGGAACTAGCTCTGGGGCCAACGTCCTGACTTTC; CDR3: CASSPGTSSGANVLTF
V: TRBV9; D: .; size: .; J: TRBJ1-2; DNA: TGTGCCAGCAGCGTAGAATCCGGGGACTATGGCTACACCTTC; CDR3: CASSVESGDYGYTF
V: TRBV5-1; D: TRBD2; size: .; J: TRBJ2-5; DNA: TGCGCCAGCAGTGCCGGGACTAGCGGGAGCGGGGAGACCCAGTACTTC; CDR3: CASSAGTSGSGETQYF
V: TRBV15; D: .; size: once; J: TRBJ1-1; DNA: TGTGCCACCAGCAGTGCTTCAGGGGACACTGAAGCTTTCTTT; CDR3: CATSSASGDTEAFF
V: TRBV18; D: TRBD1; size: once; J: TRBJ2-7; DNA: TGTGCCAGCTCACCCGGACAGGGGAGTGGGTACGAGCAGTACTTC; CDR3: CASSPGQGSGYEQYF
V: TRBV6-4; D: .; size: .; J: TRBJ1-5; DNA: TGTGCCAGCACACGGGATTTTTATCAGCCCCAGCATTTT; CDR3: CASTRDFYQPQHF
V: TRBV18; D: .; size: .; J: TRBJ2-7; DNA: TGTGCCAGCTCACCACCTTCGTCCTTGGCGGGTTCCTACGAGCAGTACTTC; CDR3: CASSPPSSLAGSYEQYF
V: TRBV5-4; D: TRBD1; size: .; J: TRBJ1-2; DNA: TGTGCCAGCAGCCCTGGACAGGGAGCCTATGGCTACACCTTC; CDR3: CASSPGQGAYGYTF
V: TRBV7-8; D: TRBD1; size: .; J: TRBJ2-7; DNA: TGTGCCAGCAGCTTAGCCCCCGGACAGGGAACCTACGAGCAGTACTTC; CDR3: CASSLAPGQGTYEQYF
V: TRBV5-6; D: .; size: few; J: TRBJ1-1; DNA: TGTGCCAGCAGCTCATACTCTGCCGAGAGGAGAGCTTTCTTT; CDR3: CASSSYSAERRAFF
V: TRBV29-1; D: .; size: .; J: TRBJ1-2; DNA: TGCAGCGTTGTCGGTGGGGAGTTTAATGGCTACACCTTC; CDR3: CSVVGGEFNGYTF
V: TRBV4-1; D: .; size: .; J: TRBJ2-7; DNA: TGCGCCAGCAGCCAAGAATGGAGACAGATTTACGAGCAGTACTTC; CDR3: CASSQEWRQIYEQYF
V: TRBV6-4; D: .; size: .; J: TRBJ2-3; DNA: TGTGCCAGCAGTCACGGGAAATACACAGATACGCAGTATTTT; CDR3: CASSHGKYTDTQYF
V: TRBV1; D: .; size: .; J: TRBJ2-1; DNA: TGCACCAGCAGCCGACAACTCCCGACAGACCTTTTCTTCAATGAGCAGTTCTTC; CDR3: CTSSRQLPTDLFFNEQFF
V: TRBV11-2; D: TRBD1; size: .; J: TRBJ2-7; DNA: TGTGCCAGCAGCCCCCGGGACAGGGGAGGGTTTTCCTCCTACGAGCAGTACTTC; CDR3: CASSPRDRGGFSSYEQYF
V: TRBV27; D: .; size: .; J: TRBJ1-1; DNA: TGTGCCAGCAGTTTAAAGCGGCTCCGGAACACTGAAGCTTTCTTT; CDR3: CASSLKRLRNTEAFF
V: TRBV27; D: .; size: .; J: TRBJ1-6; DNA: TGTGCCAGCAGTTCCAGCTCCTATAATTCACCCCTCCACTTT; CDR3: CASSSSSYNSPLHF
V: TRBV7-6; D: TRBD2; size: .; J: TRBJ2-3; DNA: TGTGCCAGCAGCTTTTCGGGACTAGTGATAGATACGCAGTATTTT; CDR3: CASSFSGLVIDTQYF
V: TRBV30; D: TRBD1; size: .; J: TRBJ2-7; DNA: TGTGCCTGGAGTGGGGGACAGGGCTCCTTGTACGAGCAGTACTTC; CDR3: CAWSGGQGSLYEQYF
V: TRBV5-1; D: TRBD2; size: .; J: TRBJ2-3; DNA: TGCGCCAGCAGCCCGGGACTAGCGGGAGGAGATACGCAGTATTTT; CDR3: CASSPGLAGGDTQYF
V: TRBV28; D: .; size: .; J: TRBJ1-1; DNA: TGTGCCAGCAGAAAAGGGGGAACTGAAGCTTTCTTT; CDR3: CASRKGGTEAFF
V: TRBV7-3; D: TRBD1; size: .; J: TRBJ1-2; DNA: TGTGCCAGCAGCCCGGGACAGGGATTTGGCTACACCTTC; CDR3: CASSPGQGFGYTF
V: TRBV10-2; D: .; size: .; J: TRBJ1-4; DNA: TGCGCCAGCAGTGAGGCCAGGGTTTCTAATGAAAAACTGTTTTTT; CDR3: CASSEARVSNEKLFF
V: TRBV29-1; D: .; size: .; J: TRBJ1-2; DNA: TGCAGCGCGGCCAATGCGGACAGCTCCTATGGCTACACCTTC; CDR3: CSAANADSSYGYTF
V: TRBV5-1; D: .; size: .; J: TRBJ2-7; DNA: TGCGCCAGCAGCTCCTCCGGGGACGAGCAGTACTTC; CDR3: CASSSSGDEQYF
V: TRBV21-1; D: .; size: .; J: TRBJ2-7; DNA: TGTGCCAGCAGCAAAGGGACAAGTAGCTCCTACGAGCAGTACTTC; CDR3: CASSKGTSSSYEQYF
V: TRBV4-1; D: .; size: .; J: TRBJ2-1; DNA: TGCGCCAGCAGCCAAGCTTCGGGGTTCGGCACCAATGAGCAGTTCTTC; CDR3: CASSQASGFGTNEQFF
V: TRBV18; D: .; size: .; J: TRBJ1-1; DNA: TGTGCCAGCTCGCTTATACCGGGACAGAACACTGAAGCTTTCTTT; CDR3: CASSLIPGQNTEAFF
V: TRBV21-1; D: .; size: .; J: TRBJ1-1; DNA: TGTGCCAGCAGCAAAGAAGGGGGGGCGGACACTGAAGCTTTCTTT; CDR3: CASSKEGGADTEAFF
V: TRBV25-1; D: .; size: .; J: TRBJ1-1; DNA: TGTGCCAGCAGACCGAGGACAGAAAACACTGAAGCTTTCTTT; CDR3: CASRPRTENTEAFF
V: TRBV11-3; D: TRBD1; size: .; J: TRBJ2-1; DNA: TGTGCCAGCAGCTTAGCGACAGGGGGCTTTGATGAGCAGTTCTTC; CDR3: CASSLATGGFDEQFF
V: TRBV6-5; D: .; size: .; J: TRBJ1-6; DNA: TGTGCCAGCAGGTCCGGACTTAATTCACCCCTCCACTTT; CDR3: CASRSGLNSPLHF
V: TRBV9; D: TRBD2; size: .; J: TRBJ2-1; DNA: TGTGCCAGCAGCGAGGCTAGCGGGAACTACAATGAGCAGTTCTTC; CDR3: CASSEASGNYNEQFF
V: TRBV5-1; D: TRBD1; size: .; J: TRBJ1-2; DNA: TGCGCCAGCAGCACCACAGGGGATAACTATGGCTACACCTTC; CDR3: CASSTTGDNYGYTF
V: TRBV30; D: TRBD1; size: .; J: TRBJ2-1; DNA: TGTGCCTGGACTACGGACAGGGGGTGGAATGAGCAGTTCTTC; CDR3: CAWTTDRGWNEQFF
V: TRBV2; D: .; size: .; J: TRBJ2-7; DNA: TGTGCCAGCAGTCGACGTGGGAGCTCCTACGAGCAGTACTTC; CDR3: CASSRRGSSYEQYF
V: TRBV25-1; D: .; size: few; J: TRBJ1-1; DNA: TGTGCCAGCAGTGAATTGGGACAGAACACTGAAGCTTTCTTT; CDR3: CASSELGQNTEAFF
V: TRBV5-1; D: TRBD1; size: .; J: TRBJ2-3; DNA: TGCGCCAGCAGCTTGGCGGTGCAGGGGGGCACAGATACGCAGTATTTT; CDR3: CASSLAVQGGTDTQYF
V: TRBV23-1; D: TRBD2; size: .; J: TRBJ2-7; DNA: TGCGCCAGCAGTCAATATGGCCCTACGCGGGAGGGCCCGATGAGCTCCTACGAGCAGTACTTC; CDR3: CASSQYGPTREGPMSSYEQYF
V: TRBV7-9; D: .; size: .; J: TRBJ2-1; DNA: TGTGCCAGCAGCCCCATACCCGGGAGCTCCTACAATGAGCAGTTCTTC; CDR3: CASSPIPGSSYNEQFF
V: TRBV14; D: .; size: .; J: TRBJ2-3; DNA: TGTGCCAGCAGCCAAACCCCGGGACATAGCACAGATACGCAGTATTTT; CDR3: CASSQTPGHSTDTQYF
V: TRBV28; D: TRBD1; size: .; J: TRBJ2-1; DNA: TGTGCCAGCAGAACTCAGGGACAGACTGGTGGCAATGAGCAGTTCTTC; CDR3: CASRTQGQTGGNEQFF
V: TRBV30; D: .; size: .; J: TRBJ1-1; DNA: TGTGCCTGGAGTGGGAGTCGTAGTGAAGCTTTCTTT; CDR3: CAWSGSRSEAFF
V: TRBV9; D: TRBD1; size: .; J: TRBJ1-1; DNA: TGTGCCAGCAGCCGGGGGACAGGGGCCTTAACTGAAGCTTTCTTT; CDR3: CASSRGTGALTEAFF
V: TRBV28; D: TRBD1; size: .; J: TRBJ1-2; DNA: TGTGCCAGCAGTTTATTTACAGGGGCTAACTATGGCTACACCTTC; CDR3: CASSLFTGANYGYTF
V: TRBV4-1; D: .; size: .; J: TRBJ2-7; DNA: TGCGCCAGCAGCCCCCAGGCCCGGACTGCCGACGAGCAGTACTTC; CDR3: CASSPQARTADEQYF